These 3 T cell receptor beta chains share one sample of origin, sequenced in a study of technical replicates of blood from several donors. Generated by immunoSEQ multiplex PCR, the TCRdb table keeps only in-frame clones and is missing some. The data contain just over 70,000 clones, about 94% of them singletons. Sequencing was done on a sample of T cells isolated from PBMCs. Every receptor here comes from a human donor in good health.

The chain couples TRBV5-4 to TRBJ1-2; 9 bases align to TRBD1. This CDR3 contains 14 residues. Germline V gives CDR1 SGHNT, CDR2 YYREEE (reference sequence). The V and J ends lost 2 bases and 4 bases, in that order; junction bases with no gene match: 3. The CDR3 nucleotides read TGTGCCAGCAGCTTTGACAGGGGGGGCTATGGCTACACCTTC. Translation gives CASSFDRGGYGYTF.

The chain employs TRBV6-6 and TRBJ2-4; 9 bases map to TRBD1. In germline, CDR1 is MNHNY, CDR2 SVGAGI (reference sequence). V shed 5 bases, J shed 8 bases, and the junction held 10 bases outside the gene matches. This CDR3 contains 15 residues. CDR3 sequence reads: CASSDRTGARDIQYF. The CDR3 bases are TGTGCCAGCAGTGACCGGACAGGGGCTAGGGACATTCAGTACTTC.

The chain recombines TRBV5-4 with TRBJ2-3; TRBD2 matches 13 bases. There are 16 residues in the CDR3. Germline CDR1 and CDR2: SGHNT and YYREEE (reference sequence). V trimming: 0 bases; J trimming: 5 bases; junction bases outside the gene matches: 3. The chain's CDR3 is CASSLARLAGGDTQYF. CDR3 coding DNA: TGTGCCAGCAGCTTGGCCCGACTAGCGGGAGGAGATACGCAGTATTTT.